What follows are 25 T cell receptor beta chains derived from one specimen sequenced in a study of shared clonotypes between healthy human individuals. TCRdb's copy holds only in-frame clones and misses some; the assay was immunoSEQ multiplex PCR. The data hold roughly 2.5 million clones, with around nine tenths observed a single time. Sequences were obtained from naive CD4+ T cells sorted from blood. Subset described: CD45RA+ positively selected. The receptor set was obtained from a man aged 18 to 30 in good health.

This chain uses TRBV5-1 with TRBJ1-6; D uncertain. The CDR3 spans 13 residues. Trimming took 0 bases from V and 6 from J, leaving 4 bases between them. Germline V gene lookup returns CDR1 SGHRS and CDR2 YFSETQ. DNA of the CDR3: TGCGCCAGCAGCTTGGAAGTTAATTCACCCCTCCACTTT. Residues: CASSLEVNSPLHF. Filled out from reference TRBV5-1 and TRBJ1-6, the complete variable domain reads KAGVTQTPRYLIKTRGQQVTLSCSPISGHRSVSWYQQTPGQGLQFLFEYFSETQRNKGNFPGRFSGRQFSNSRSEMNVSTLELGDSALYLCASSLEVNSPLHFGNGTRLTVT.

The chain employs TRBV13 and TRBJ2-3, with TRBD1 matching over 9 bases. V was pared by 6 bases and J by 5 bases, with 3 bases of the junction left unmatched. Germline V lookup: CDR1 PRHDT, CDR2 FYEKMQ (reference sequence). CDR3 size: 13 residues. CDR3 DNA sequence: TGTGCCAGCAGTCGACAGGGGGGAGATACGCAGTATTTT. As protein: CASSRQGGDTQYF.

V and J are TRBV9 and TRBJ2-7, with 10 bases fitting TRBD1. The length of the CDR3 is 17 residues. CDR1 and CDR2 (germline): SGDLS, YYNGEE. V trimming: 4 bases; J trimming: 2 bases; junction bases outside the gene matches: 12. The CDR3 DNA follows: TGTGCCAGCAGCCCCCGGGTTGGGACAGGGGTCACCTACGAGCAGTACTTC. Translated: CASSPRVGTGVTYEQYF.

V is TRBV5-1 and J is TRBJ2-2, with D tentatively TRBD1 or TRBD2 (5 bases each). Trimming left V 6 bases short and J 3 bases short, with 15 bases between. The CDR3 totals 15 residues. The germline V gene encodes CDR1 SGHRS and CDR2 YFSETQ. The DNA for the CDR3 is TGCGCCAGCAACGCCCATCGAGGGGACACCGGGGAGCTGTTTTTT. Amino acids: CASNAHRGDTGELFF.

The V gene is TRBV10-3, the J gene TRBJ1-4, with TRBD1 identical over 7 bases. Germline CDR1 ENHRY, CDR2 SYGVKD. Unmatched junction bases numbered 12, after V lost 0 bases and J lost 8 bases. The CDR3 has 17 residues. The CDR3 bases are TGTGCCATCAGTGAGTCGAGGGACAGACGTAGTCACGAAAAACTGTTTTTT. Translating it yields CAISESRDRRSHEKLFF.

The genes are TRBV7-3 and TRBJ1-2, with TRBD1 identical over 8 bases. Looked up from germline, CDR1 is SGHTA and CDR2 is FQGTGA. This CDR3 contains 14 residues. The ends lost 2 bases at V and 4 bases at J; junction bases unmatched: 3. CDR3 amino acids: CASSLSGTGYGYTF. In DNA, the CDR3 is TGTGCCAGCAGCTTATCTGGGACAGGCTATGGCTACACCTTC.

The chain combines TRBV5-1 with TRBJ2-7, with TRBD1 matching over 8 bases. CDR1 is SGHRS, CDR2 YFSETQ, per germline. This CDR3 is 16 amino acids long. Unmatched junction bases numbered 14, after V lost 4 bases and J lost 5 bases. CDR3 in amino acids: CASSAGPLGTGNEQYF. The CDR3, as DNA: TGCGCCAGCAGCGCCGGGCCCCTGGGGACAGGTAACGAGCAGTACTTC. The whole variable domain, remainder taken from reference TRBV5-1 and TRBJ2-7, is KAGVTQTPRYLIKTRGQQVTLSCSPISGHRSVSWYQQTPGQGLQFLFEYFSETQRNKGNFPGRFSGRQFSNSRSEMNVSTLELGDSALYLCASSAGPLGTGNEQYFGPGTRLTVT.

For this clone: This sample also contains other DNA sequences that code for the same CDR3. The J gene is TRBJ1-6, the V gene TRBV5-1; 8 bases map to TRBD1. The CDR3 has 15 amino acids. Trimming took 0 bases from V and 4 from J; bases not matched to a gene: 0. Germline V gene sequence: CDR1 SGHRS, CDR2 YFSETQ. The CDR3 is CASSLGQGYNSPLHF. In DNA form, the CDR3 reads TGCGCCAGCAGCTTGGGACAGGGGTATAATTCACCCCTCCACTTT.

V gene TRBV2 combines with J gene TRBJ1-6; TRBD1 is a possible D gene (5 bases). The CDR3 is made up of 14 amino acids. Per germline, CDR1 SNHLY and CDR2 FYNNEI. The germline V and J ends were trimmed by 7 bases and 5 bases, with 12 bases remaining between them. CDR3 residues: CASKGDSNNSPLHF. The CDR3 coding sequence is TGTGCCAGCAAAGGAGACAGCAATAATTCACCCCTCCACTTT.

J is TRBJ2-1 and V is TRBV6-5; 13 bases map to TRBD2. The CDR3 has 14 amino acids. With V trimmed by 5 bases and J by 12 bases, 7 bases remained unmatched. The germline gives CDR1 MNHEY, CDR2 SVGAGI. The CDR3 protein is CASSLTSGGARQFF. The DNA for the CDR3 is TGTGCCAGCAGTCTAACTAGCGGGGGGGCCCGGCAGTTCTTC.

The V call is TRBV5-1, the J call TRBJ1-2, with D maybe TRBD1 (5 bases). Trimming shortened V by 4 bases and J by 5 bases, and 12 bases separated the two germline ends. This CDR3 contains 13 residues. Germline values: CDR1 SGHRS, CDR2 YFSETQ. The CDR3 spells CASSGPGAYGYTF. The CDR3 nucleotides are TGCGCCAGCAGCGGGCCCGGGGCTTATGGCTACACCTTC.

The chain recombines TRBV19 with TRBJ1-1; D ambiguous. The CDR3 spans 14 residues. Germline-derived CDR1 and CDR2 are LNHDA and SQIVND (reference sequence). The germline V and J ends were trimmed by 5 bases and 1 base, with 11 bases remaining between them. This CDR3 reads CASSGKGPNTEAFF. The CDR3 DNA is TGTGCCAGTAGTGGTAAAGGTCCGAACACTGAAGCTTTCTTT.

Written as DNA, the CDR3 is TGTGCCAGCAGTGAAGCGCTCGGGGTTGAGCAGTACTTC. This encodes CASSEALGVEQYF. The rearrangement joins TRBV2 to TRBJ2-7, with D perhaps TRBD2 (5 bases). Trimming left V 0 bases short and J 7 bases short, with 10 bases between. Germline CDR1 SNHLY, CDR2 FYNNEI. This CDR3 contains 13 residues.

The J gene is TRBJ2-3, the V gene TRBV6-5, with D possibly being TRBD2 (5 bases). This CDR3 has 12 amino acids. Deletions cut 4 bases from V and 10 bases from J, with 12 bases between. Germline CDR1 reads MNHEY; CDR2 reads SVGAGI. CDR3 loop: CASSSPAGAQYF. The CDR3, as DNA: TGTGCCAGCAGTTCCCCGGCGGGTGCGCAGTATTTT.

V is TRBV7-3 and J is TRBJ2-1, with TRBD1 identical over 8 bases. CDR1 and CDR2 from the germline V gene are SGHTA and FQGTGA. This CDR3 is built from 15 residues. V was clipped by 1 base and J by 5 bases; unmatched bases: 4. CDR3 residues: CASSLIGQGNNEQFF. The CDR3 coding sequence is TGTGCCAGCAGCTTAATTGGACAGGGAAACAATGAGCAGTTCTTC.

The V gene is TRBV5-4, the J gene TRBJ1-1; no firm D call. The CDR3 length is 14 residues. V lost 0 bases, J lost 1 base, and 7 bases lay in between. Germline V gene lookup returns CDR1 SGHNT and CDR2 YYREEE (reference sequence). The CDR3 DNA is TGTGCCAGCAGCTTGGAACCGCGGAACACTGAAGCTTTCTTT. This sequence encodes CASSLEPRNTEAFF.

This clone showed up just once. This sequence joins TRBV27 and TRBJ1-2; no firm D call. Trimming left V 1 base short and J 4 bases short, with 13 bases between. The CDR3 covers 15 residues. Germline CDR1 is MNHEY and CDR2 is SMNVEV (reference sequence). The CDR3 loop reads CASSLYAGPFYGYTF. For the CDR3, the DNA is TGTGCCAGCAGTTTATATGCGGGCCCGTTCTATGGCTACACCTTC.

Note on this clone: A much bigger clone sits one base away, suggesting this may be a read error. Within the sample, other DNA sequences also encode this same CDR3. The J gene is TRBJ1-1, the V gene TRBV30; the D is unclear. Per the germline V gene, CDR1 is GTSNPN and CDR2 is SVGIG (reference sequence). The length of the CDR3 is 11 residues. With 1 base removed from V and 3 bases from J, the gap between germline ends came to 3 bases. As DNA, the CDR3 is TGTGCCTGGAGTGGAGACACTGAAGCTTTCTTT. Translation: CAWSGDTEAFF.

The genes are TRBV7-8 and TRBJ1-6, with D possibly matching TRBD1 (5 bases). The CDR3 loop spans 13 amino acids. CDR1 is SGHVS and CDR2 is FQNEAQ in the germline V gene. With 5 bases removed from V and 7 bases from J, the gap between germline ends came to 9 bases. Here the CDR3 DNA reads TGTGCCAGCAGCCAAGGGACGAATTCACCCCTCCACTTT. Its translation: CASSQGTNSPLHF.

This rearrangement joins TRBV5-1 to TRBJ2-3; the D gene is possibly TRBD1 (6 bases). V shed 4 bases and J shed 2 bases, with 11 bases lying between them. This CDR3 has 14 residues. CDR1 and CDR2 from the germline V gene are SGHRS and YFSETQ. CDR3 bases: TGCGCCAGCAGCACAGGGCAGATCACAGATACGCAGTATTTT. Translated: CASSTGQITDTQYF.

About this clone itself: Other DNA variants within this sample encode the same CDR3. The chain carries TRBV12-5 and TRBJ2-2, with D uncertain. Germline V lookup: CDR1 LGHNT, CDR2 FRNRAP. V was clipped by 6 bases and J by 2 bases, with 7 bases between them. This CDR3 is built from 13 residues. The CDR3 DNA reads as TGTGCTAGTGGACGATTAAACACCGGGGAGCTGTTTTTT. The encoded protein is CASGRLNTGELFF. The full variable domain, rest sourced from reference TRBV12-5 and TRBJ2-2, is DARVTQTPRHKVTEMGQEVTMRCQPILGHNTVFWYRQTMMQGLELLAYFRNRAPLDDSGMPKDRFSAEMPDATLATLKIQPSEPRDSAVYFCASGRLNTGELFFGEGSRLTVL.

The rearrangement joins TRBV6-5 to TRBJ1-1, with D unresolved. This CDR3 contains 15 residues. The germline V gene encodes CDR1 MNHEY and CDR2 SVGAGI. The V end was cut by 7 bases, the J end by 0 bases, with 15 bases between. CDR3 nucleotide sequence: TGTGCCAGCATGCGATCTGGCAGGATGAACACTGAAGCTTTCTTT. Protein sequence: CASMRSGRMNTEAFF.

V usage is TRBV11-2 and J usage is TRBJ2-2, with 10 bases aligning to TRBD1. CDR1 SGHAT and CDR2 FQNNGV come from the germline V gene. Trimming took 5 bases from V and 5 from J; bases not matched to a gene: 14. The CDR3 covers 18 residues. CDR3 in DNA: TGTGCCAGCAGCGCAGGGATGACAGGGGGCGGGCGAACCGGGGAGCTGTTTTTT. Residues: CASSAGMTGGGRTGELFF.

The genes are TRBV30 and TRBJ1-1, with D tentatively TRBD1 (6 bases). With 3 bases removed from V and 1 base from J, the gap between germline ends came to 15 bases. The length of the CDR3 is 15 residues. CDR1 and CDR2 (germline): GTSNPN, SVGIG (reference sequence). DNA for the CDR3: TGTGCCTGGAGGGATACAGGGAGGGGGAACACTGAAGCTTTCTTT. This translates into CAWRDTGRGNTEAFF.

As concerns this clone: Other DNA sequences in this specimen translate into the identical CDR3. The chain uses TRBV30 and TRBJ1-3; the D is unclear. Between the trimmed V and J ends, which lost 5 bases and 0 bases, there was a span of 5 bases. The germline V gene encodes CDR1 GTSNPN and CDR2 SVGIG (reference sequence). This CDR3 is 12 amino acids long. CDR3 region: CAWGLSGNTIYF. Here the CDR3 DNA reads TGTGCCTGGGGGCTCTCTGGAAACACCATATATTTT.